This TCR beta chain appears in the sequencing data of a study of T cells in Graves' hyperthyroidism and ophthalmopathy. This clonotype was counted many times. RNA transcripts yielded amplified TCR beta CDR3 regions. First-round RT-PCR with HTBI primers amplified the TCR CDR3 region. TCRdb used MiXCR to reprocess the multiplex PCR reads, holding one entry per CDR3 protein. Of approximately 380,000 distinct CDR3 sequences in the sample, around 18% were seen once. Germline CDR1 SNHLY, CDR2 FYNNEI. V lost 8 bases, J lost 8 bases, and 6 bases stayed unmatched. The CDR3 contains 13 residues. This TCR was recovered from a man younger than 35 with Graves' ophthalmopathy. Source material: blood. This sequence joins TRBV2 and TRBJ2-1, with 10 bases lining up with TRBD1. The CDR3 protein is CASRDRGVDEQFF. CDR3 coding DNA: TGTGCCAGCCGGGACAGGGGAGTTGATGAGCAGTTCTTC.